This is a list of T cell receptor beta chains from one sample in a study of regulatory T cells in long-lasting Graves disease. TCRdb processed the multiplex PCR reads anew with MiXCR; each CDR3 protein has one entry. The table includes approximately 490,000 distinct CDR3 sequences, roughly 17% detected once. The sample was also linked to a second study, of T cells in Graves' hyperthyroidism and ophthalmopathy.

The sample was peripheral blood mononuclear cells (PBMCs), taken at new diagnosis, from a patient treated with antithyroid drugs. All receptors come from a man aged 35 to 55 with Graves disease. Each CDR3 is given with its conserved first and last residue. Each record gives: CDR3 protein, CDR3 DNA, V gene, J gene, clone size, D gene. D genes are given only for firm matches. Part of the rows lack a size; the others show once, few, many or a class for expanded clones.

CDR3 protein: CASSLGVRQGDPYEQYF
CDR3 DNA: TGCGCCAGCAGCTTGGGTGTTCGGCAAGGTGATCCTTACGAGCAGTACTTC
V gene: TRBV5-1
J gene: TRBJ2-7
clone size: many
D gene: -

CDR3 protein: CASSLERIPGEQYF
CDR3 DNA: TGCGCCAGCAGCTTGGAGCGAATTCCTGGGGAGCAGTACTTC
V gene: TRBV5-1
J gene: TRBJ2-7
clone size: -
D gene: -

CDR3 protein: CATSDAGTTNTGELFF
CDR3 DNA: TGTGCCACCAGTGATGCCGGGACAACGAACACCGGGGAGCTGTTTTTT
V gene: TRBV24-1
J gene: TRBJ2-2
clone size: once
D gene: -

CDR3 protein: CASSFGLAGVGEQFF
CDR3 DNA: TGTGCCAGTAGTTTCGGACTAGCGGGAGTTGGTGAGCAGTTCTTC
V gene: TRBV19
J gene: TRBJ2-1
clone size: -
D gene: TRBD2

CDR3 protein: CASRGGAFQETQYF
CDR3 DNA: TGTGCCAGCAGGGGTGGGGCCTTCCAAGAGACCCAGTACTTC
V gene: TRBV2
J gene: TRBJ2-5
clone size: -
D gene: -

CDR3 protein: CASSLGAYQETQYF
CDR3 DNA: TGTGCCAGCAGCTTAGGGGCATACCAAGAGACCCAGTACTTC
V gene: TRBV7-9
J gene: TRBJ2-5
clone size: many
D gene: -

CDR3 protein: CASSLARDRGGEQFF
CDR3 DNA: TGTGCCAGCAGCTTAGCGCGGGACCGCGGGGGAGAGCAGTTCTTC
V gene: TRBV11-2
J gene: TRBJ2-1
clone size: many
D gene: TRBD2

CDR3 protein: CASSRGGEFYNEQFF
CDR3 DNA: TGTGCCAGCAGCAGAGGGGGGGAATTCTACAATGAGCAGTTCTTC
V gene: TRBV28
J gene: TRBJ2-1
clone size: many
D gene: -

CDR3 protein: CATSGLAGRSTDTQYF
CDR3 DNA: TGTGCCACCAGCGGCCTAGCGGGTCGTAGCACAGATACGCAGTATTTT
V gene: TRBV15
J gene: TRBJ2-3
clone size: many
D gene: TRBD2

CDR3 protein: CASSFFQLGTSGRAGTQYF
CDR3 DNA: TGTGCCAGCAGTTTTTTCCAGCTGGGGACTAGCGGGAGGGCCGGGACCCAGTACTTC
V gene: TRBV28
J gene: TRBJ2-5
clone size: many
D gene: TRBD2

CDR3 protein: CSARDPEGGAMNTEAFF
CDR3 DNA: TGCAGTGCTAGAGACCCGGAGGGGGGGGCGATGAACACTGAAGCTTTCTTT
V gene: TRBV20-1
J gene: TRBJ1-1
clone size: once
D gene: -

CDR3 protein: CASSLSQAEQFF
CDR3 DNA: TGTGCCAGCAGCTTAAGCCAGGCTGAGCAGTTCTTC
V gene: TRBV7-3
J gene: TRBJ2-1
clone size: few
D gene: -

CDR3 protein: CASSSRGLLDTQYF
CDR3 DNA: TGTGCCAGCAGTTCTAGGGGCCTACTAGATACGCAGTATTTT
V gene: TRBV12-3/TRBV12-4
J gene: TRBJ2-3
clone size: -
D gene: -

CDR3 protein: CASSVGGRDYNEQFF
CDR3 DNA: TGTGCCAGCAGCGTAGGTGGGCGGGATTACAATGAGCAGTTCTTC
V gene: TRBV9
J gene: TRBJ2-1
clone size: few
D gene: -

CDR3 protein: CASSQDWPDSYEQYF
CDR3 DNA: TGTGCCAGCAGCCAAGACTGGCCAGACTCCTACGAGCAGTACTTC
V gene: TRBV3-1
J gene: TRBJ2-7
clone size: -
D gene: -

CDR3 protein: CASSKGLTLGEQYF
CDR3 DNA: TGTGCCAGCTCTAAGGGACTAACCCTCGGCGAGCAGTACTTC
V gene: TRBV6-2/TRBV6-3
J gene: TRBJ2-7
clone size: -
D gene: TRBD2

CDR3 protein: CASSLIAGGPSGELFF
CDR3 DNA: TGTGCCAGCAGCCTCATAGCGGGAGGGCCTAGCGGGGAGCTGTTTTTT
V gene: TRBV11-2
J gene: TRBJ2-2
clone size: -
D gene: TRBD2

CDR3 protein: CASSLGLNNEQFF
CDR3 DNA: TGTGCCAGCAGCTTAGGACTTAACAATGAGCAGTTCTTC
V gene: TRBV7-3
J gene: TRBJ2-1
clone size: many
D gene: -

CDR3 protein: CASSYSQFPGTDQETQYF
CDR3 DNA: TGTGCCAGCAGTTACTCTCAATTTCCCGGGACAGACCAAGAGACCCAGTACTTC
V gene: TRBV12-3/TRBV12-4
J gene: TRBJ2-5
clone size: -
D gene: TRBD1

CDR3 protein: CSASKVAGNTIYF
CDR3 DNA: TGCAGTGCTAGTAAGGTAGCTGGAAACACCATATATTTT
V gene: TRBV20-1
J gene: TRBJ1-3
clone size: -
D gene: -

CDR3 protein: CATSSRGGTGGNTIYF
CDR3 DNA: TGTGCCACCAGCAGCCGAGGGGGGACAGGTGGAAACACCATATATTTT
V gene: TRBV15
J gene: TRBJ1-3
clone size: -
D gene: TRBD1

CDR3 protein: CAWSAQGGGTEAFF
CDR3 DNA: TGTGCCTGGAGTGCCCAGGGAGGAGGCACTGAAGCTTTCTTT
V gene: TRBV30
J gene: TRBJ1-1
clone size: many
D gene: -

CDR3 protein: CSARVPRASYEQYF
CDR3 DNA: TGCAGTGCTAGAGTACCCCGAGCCTCCTACGAGCAGTACTTC
V gene: TRBV20-1
J gene: TRBJ2-7
clone size: many
D gene: -

CDR3 protein: CASSLVGRATGELFF
CDR3 DNA: TGCGCCAGCAGCTTGGTGGGAAGGGCTACCGGGGAGCTGTTTTTT
V gene: TRBV5-1
J gene: TRBJ2-2
clone size: few
D gene: -

CDR3 protein: CASNGSPGYEQYF
CDR3 DNA: TGTGCCAGCAACGGGAGCCCCGGGTACGAGCAGTACTTC
V gene: TRBV12-3/TRBV12-4
J gene: TRBJ2-7
clone size: many
D gene: -

CDR3 protein: CASAGTDLTGELFF
CDR3 DNA: TGTGCCAGCGCCGGGACAGACCTCACCGGGGAGCTGTTTTTT
V gene: TRBV5-6
J gene: TRBJ2-2
clone size: few
D gene: TRBD1

CDR3 protein: CASSLETGSNSPLHF
CDR3 DNA: TGTGCCAGCAGCTTGGAGACAGGGTCTAATTCACCCCTCCACTTT
V gene: TRBV5-1
J gene: TRBJ1-6
clone size: many
D gene: TRBD1

CDR3 protein: CASSDRGVETQYF
CDR3 DNA: TGCGCCAGCAGTGATCGCGGGGTCGAGACCCAGTACTTC
V gene: TRBV10-1
J gene: TRBJ2-5
clone size: few
D gene: -

CDR3 protein: CANGQGAESTQYF
CDR3 DNA: TGTGCCAACGGACAGGGAGCAGAGAGTACGCAGTATTTT
V gene: TRBV24-1
J gene: TRBJ2-3
clone size: many
D gene: TRBD1

CDR3 protein: CATGGTSGSLYEQHF
CDR3 DNA: TGTGCCACCGGGGGGACTAGCGGGAGCCTCTACGAGCAGCACTTC
V gene: TRBV28
J gene: TRBJ2-7
clone size: -
D gene: TRBD2

CDR3 protein: CASNPWGREANTGELFF
CDR3 DNA: TGTGCCAGCAACCCCTGGGGTCGGGAGGCGAACACCGGGGAGCTGTTTTTT
V gene: TRBV12-3/TRBV12-4
J gene: TRBJ2-2
clone size: many
D gene: TRBD2

CDR3 protein: CASSPGGGEQETQYF
CDR3 DNA: TGTGCCAGCAGCCCCGGGGGGGGAGAGCAAGAGACCCAGTACTTC
V gene: TRBV7-2
J gene: TRBJ2-5
clone size: many
D gene: TRBD2

CDR3 protein: CASSLDGGTGDTQYF
CDR3 DNA: TGCGCCAGCAGCTTGGACGGCGGGACGGGAGATACGCAGTATTTT
V gene: TRBV5-1
J gene: TRBJ2-3
clone size: many
D gene: -

CDR3 protein: CASSQDGRTNNEQFF
CDR3 DNA: TGTGCCAGCAGCCAAGATGGGCGGACGAACAATGAGCAGTTCTTC
V gene: TRBV3-1
J gene: TRBJ2-1
clone size: many
D gene: -

CDR3 protein: CASSEALRGLLYEQYF
CDR3 DNA: TGTGCCAGCAGTGAAGCGCTTCGGGGGTTGTTATACGAGCAGTACTTC
V gene: TRBV2
J gene: TRBJ2-7
clone size: many
D gene: -